The present TCR beta chain was sequenced within a study of blood T cell repertoires in COVID-19. Profiled with immunoSEQ multiplex PCR; TCRdb holds only in-frame clones, not every one. Of 30,000 to 40,000 clones listed, around 88% are singletons. The germline CDR1 and CDR2 sequences are MGHDK and SYGVNS. V was cut by 4 bases and J by 1 base, with 7 bases left in between. The CDR3 spans 13 residues. The sample taken for sequencing was peripheral blood. This TCR derives from a human donor in a cohort sampled during active COVID-19. The rearrangement uses TRBV25-1 and TRBJ1-1; no reliable D call. The DNA for the CDR3 is TGTGCCAGCAGTGTGACATGGAACACTGAAGCTTTCTTT. Encoded protein: CASSVTWNTEAFF. Looking up the rest from reference TRBV25-1 and TRBJ1-1 gives the full variable domain: EADIYQTPRYLVIGTGKKITLECSQTMGHDKMYWYQQDPGMELHLIHYSYGVNSTEKGDLSSESTVSRIRTEHFPLTLESARPSHTSQYLCASSVTWNTEAFFGQGTRLTVV.